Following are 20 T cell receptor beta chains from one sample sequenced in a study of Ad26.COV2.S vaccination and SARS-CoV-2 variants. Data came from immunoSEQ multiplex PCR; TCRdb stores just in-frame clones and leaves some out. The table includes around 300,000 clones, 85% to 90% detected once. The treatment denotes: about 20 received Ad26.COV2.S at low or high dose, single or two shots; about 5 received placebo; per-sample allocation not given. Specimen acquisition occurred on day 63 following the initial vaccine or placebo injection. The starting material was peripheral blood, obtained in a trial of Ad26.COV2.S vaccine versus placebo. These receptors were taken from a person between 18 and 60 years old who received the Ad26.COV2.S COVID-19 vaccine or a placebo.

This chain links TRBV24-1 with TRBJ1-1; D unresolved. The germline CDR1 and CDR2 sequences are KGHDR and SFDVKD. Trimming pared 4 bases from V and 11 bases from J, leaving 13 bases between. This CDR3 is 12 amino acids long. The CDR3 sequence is CATSDERDVAFF. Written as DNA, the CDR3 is TGTGCCACCAGTGACGAAAGAGACGTGGCTTTCTTT.

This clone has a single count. The CDR3 reads CASSPSNFLNTEAFF. The CDR3 DNA follows: TGTGCCAGCTCACCATCCAATTTTTTGAACACTGAAGCTTTCTTT. The chain uses TRBV18 and TRBJ1-1; unclear D gene. V lost 2 bases, J lost 0 bases, and 10 bases lay in between. The CDR3 runs 15 residues. Germline CDR1 KGHSH, CDR2 LQKENI.

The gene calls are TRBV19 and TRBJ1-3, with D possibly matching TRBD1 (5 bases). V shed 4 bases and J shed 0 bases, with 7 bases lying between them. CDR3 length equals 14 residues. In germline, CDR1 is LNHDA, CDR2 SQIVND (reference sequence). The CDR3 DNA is TGTGCCAGTAGTAGTGGGACCTCTGGAAACACCATATATTTT. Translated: CASSSGTSGNTIYF.

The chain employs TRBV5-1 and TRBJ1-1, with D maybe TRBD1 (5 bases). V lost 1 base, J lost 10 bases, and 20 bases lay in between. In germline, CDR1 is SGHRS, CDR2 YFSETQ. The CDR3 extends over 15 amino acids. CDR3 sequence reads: CASSLTSGGTMAAFF. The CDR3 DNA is TGCGCCAGCAGCTTGACTTCAGGAGGGACGATGGCAGCTTTCTTT.

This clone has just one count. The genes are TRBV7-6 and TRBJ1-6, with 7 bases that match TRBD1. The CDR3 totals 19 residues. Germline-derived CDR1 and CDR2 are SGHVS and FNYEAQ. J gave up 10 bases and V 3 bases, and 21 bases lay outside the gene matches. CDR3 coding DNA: TGTGCCAGCAGCTTTTCGCCCGACAGGGAGCTCCCCGAGGACTCACCCCTCCACTTT. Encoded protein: CASSFSPDRELPEDSPLHF.

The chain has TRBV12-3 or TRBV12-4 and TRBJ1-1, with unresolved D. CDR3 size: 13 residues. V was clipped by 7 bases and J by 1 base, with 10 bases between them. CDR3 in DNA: TGTGCCAGCACCAGAGACGAGAACACTGAAGCTTTCTTT. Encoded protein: CASTRDENTEAFF.

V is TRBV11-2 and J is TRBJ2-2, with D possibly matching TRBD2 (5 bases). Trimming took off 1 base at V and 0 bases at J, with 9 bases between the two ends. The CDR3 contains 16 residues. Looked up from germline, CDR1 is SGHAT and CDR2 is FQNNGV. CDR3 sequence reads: CASSLGGQSNTGELFF. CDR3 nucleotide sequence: TGTGCCAGCAGCTTAGGCGGGCAGTCGAACACCGGGGAGCTGTTTTTT.

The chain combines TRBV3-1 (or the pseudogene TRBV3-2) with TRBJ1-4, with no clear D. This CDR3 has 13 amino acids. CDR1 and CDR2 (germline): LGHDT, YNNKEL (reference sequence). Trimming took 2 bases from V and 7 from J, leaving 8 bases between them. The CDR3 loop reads CASSQLVAEKLFF. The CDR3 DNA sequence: TGTGCCAGCAGCCAATTGGTTGCTGAAAAACTGTTTTTT.

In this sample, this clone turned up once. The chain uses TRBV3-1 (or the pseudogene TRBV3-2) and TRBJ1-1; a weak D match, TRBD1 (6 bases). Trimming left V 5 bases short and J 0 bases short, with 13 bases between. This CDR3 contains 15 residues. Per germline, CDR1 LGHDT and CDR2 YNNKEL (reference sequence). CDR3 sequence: CASSDPRQVNTEAFF. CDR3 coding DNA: TGTGCCAGCAGCGATCCCCGACAGGTGAACACTGAAGCTTTCTTT.

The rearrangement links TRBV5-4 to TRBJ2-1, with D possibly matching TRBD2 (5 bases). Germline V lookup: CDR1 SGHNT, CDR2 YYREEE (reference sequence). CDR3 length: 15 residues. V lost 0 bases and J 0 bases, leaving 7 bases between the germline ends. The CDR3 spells CASSLDTSSYNEQFF. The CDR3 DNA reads TGTGCCAGCAGCTTGGACACTAGCTCCTACAATGAGCAGTTCTTC.

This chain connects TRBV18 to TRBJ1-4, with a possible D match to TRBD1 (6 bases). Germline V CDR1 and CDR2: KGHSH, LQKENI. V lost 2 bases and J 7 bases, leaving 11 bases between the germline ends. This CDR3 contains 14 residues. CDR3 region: CASSPGQGSEKLFF. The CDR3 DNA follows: TGTGCCAGCTCACCAGGGCAGGGGTCTGAAAAACTGTTTTTT. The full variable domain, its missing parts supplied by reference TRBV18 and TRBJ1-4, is NAGVMQNPRHLVRRRGQEARLRCSPMKGHSHVYWYRQLPEEGLKFMVYLQKENIIDESGMPKERFSAEFPKEGPSILRIQQVVRGDSAAYFCASSPGQGSEKLFFGSGTQLSVL.

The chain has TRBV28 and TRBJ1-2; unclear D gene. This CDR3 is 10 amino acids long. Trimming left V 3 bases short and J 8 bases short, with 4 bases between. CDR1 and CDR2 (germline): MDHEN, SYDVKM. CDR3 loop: CASSLQGYTF. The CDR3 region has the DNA TGTGCCAGCAGTTTGCAAGGCTACACCTTC.

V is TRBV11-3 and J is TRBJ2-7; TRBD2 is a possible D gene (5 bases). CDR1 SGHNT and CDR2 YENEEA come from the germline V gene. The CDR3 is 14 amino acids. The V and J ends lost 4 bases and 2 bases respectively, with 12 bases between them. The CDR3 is CASSSRGAAYEQYV. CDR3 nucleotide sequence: TGTGCCAGCAGCTCCCGGGGAGCGGCCTACGAGCAGTACGTC.

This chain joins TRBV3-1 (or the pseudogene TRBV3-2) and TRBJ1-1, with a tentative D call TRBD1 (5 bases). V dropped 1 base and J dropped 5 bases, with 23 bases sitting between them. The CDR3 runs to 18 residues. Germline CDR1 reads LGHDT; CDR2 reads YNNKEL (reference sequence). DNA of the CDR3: TGTGCCAGCAGCCAAGTAGAACCGGGGGACCATTTAAGAACTGAAGCTTTCTTT. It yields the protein CASSQVEPGDHLRTEAFF.

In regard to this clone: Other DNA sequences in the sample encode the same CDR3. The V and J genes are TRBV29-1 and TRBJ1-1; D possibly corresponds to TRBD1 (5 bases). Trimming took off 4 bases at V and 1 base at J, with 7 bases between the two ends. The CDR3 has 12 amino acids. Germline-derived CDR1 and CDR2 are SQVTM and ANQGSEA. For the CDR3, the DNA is TGCAGCGTTGGACAGCAGAACACTGAAGCTTTCTTT. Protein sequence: CSVGQQNTEAFF.

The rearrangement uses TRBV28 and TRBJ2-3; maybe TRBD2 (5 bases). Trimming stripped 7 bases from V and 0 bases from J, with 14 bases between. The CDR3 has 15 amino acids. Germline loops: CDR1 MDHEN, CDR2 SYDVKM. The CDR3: CASKGRSPSTDTQYF. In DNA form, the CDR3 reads TGTGCCAGCAAAGGGAGAAGCCCCAGCACAGATACGCAGTATTTT.

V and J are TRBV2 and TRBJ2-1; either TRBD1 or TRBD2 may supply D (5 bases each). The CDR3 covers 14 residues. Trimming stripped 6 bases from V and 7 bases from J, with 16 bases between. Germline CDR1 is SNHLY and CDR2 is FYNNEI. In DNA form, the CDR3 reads TGTGCCAGCAGACCAGGGTCCCCGGGGAATGAGCAGTTCTTC. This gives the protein CASRPGSPGNEQFF.

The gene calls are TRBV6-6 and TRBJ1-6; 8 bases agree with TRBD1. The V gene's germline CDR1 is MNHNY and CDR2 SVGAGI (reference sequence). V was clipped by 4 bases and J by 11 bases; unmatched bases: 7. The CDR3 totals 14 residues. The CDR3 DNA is TGTGCCAGCAGTTCCGGACAGGGCTGGGCACCCCTCCACTTT. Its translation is CASSSGQGWAPLHF.

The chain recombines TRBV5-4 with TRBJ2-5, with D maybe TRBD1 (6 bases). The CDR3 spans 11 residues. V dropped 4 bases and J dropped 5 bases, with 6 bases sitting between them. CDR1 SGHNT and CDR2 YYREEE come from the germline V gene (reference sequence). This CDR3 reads CASSQGETQYF. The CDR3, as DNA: TGTGCCAGCAGCCAGGGGGAGACCCAGTACTTC.

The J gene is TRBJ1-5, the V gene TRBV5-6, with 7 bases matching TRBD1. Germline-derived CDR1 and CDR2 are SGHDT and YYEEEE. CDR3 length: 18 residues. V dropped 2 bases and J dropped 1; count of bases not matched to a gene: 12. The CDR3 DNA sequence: TGTGCCAGCAGCTTAGGGGGCGGGAGCAGCTGGAGCAATCAGCCCCAGCATTTT. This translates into CASSLGGGSSWSNQPQHF.